The present TCR beta chain was sequenced within a study of T cells in Graves' hyperthyroidism and ophthalmopathy. The study, taken as a whole, reports: A model built on 13 V-J features separated ophthalmopathy from stable hyperthyroidism. Blood shared most expanded thyroid clonotypes above 0.001.

Germline V gene lookup returns CDR1 SGHVS and CDR2 FQNEAQ. The CDR3 has 14 amino acids. Trimming at V came to 4 bases and at J to 2 bases, leaving 3 bases not matched to a gene. The hyperthyroidism was newly diagnosed and had lasted under 2 months; the patients were aged 18 to 65. The study based diagnoses on clinical symptoms, serum thyroxine and TRAb, thyroid ultrasound and orbital computed tomography. TCR beta CDR3 sequences were amplified from RNA transcripts. HTBI primers were the set used in a first-round RT-PCR of the TCR CDR3. TCRdb itself ran the multiplex PCR reads through MiXCR, one entry per CDR3 protein. The sample lists 530,000 or so distinct CDR3 sequences, 40% to 55% seen once, with approximately 7.5% in the top ten. The sample holds many counts of this clonotype. What it binds is unknown.

Sequencing used peripheral blood or thyroid tissue (not recorded which). This clonotype was obtained from a woman between 18 and 30 years old with Graves' hyperthyroidism. The chain employs TRBV7-8 and TRBJ2-5; 8 bases are shared with TRBD1. The CDR3 is CASSYDRGQETQYF. The CDR3 nucleotides read TGTGCCAGCAGCTACGACAGGGGACAAGAGACCCAGTACTTC.